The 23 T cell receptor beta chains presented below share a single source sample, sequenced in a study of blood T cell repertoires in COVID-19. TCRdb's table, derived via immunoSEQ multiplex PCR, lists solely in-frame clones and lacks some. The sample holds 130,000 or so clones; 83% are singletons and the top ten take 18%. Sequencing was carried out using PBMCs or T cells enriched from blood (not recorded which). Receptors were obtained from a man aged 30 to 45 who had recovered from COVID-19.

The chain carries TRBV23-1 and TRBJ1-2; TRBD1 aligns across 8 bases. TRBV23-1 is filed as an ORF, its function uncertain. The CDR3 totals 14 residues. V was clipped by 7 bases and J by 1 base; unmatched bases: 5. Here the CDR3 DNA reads TGCGCCAGCATAGACAGGGGAATTAACTATGGCTACACCTTC. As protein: CASIDRGINYGYTF.

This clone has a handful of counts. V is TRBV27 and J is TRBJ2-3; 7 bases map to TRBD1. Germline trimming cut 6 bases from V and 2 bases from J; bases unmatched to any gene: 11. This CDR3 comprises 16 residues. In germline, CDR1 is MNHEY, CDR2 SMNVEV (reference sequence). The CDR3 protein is CASRLGDRAPTDTQYF. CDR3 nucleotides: TGTGCCAGCAGGCTAGGAGACAGGGCCCCCACAGATACGCAGTATTTT.

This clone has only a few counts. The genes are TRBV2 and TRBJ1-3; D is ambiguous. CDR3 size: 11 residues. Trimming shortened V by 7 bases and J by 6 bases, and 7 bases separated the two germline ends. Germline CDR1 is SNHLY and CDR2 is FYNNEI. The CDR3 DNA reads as TGTGCCAGCAAGCAAGAAAACACCATATATTTT. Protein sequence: CASKQENTIYF.

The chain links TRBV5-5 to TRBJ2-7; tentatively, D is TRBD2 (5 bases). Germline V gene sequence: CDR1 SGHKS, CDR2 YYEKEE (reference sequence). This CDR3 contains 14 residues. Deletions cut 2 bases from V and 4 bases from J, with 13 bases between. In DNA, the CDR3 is TGTGCCAGCAGCTTCGGGCACGGCGGGTACGAGCAGTACGTC. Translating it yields CASSFGHGGYEQYV.

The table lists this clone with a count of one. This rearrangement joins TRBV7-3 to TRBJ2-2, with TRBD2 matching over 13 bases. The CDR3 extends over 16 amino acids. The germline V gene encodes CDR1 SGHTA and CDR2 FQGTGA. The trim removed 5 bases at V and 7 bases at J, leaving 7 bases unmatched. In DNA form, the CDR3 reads TGTGCCAGCAGCCCACTAGCGGGAGGGCCAAACGGGGAGCTGTTTTTT. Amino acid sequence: CASSPLAGGPNGELFF. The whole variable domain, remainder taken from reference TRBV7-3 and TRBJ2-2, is GAGVSQTPSNKVTEKGKYVELRCDPISGHTALYWYRQSLGQGPEFLIYFQGTGAADDSGLPNDRFFAVRPEGSVSTLKIQRTERGDSAVYLCASSPLAGGPNGELFFGEGSRLTVL.

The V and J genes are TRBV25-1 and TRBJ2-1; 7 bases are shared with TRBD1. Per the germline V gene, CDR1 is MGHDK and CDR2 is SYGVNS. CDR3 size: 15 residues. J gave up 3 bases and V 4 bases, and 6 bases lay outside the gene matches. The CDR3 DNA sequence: TGTGCCAGCAGTGGTCTCGGGGACAGCTACAATGAGCAGTTCTTC. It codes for CASSGLGDSYNEQFF. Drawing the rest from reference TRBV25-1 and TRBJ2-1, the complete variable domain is EADIYQTPRYLVIGTGKKITLECSQTMGHDKMYWYQQDPGMELHLIHYSYGVNSTEKGDLSSESTVSRIRTEHFPLTLESARPSHTSQYLCASSGLGDSYNEQFFGPGTRLTVL.

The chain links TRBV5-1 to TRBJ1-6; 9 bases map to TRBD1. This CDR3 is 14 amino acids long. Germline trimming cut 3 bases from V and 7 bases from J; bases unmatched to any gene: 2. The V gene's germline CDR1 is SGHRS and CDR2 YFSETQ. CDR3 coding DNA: TGCGCCAGCAGCTACGGACAGGGGAATTCACCCCTCCACTTT. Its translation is CASSYGQGNSPLHF. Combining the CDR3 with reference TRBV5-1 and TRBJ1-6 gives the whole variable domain KAGVTQTPRYLIKTRGQQVTLSCSPISGHRSVSWYQQTPGQGLQFLFEYFSETQRNKGNFPGRFSGRQFSNSRSEMNVSTLELGDSALYLCASSYGQGNSPLHFGNGTRLTVT.

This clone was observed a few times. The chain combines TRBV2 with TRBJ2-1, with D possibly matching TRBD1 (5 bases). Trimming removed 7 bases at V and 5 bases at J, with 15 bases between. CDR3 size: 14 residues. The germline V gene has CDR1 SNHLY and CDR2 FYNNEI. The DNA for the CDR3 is TGTGCCAGCAAGGCCGGACAACGCAACAATGAGCAGTTCTTC. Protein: CASKAGQRNNEQFF.

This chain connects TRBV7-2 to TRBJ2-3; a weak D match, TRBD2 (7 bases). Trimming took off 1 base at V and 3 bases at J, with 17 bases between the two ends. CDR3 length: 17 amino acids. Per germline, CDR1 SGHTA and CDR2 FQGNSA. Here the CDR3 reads CASSLGGRGARTDTQYF. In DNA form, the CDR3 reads TGTGCCAGCAGCTTAGGCGGACGGGGGGCCAGGACAGATACGCAGTATTTT.

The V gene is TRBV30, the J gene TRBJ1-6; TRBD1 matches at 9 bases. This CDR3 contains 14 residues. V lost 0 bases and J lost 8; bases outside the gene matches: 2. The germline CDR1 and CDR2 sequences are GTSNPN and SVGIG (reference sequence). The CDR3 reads CAWSVGQGDSPLHF. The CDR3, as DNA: TGTGCCTGGAGTGTGGGACAGGGCGATTCACCCCTCCACTTT.

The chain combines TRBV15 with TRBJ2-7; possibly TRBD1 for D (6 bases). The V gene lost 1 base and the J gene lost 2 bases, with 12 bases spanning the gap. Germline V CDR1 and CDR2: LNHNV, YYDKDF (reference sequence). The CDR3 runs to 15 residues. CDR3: CATSRGGGSPYEQYF. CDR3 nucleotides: TGTGCCACCAGCAGAGGTGGGGGCAGTCCCTACGAGCAGTACTTC.

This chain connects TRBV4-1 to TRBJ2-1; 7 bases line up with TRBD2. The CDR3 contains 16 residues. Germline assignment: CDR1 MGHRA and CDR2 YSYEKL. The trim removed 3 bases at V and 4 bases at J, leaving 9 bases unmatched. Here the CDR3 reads CASSHGQAGPYNEQFF. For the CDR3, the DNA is TGCGCCAGCAGCCACGGGCAAGCGGGACCGTACAATGAGCAGTTCTTC.

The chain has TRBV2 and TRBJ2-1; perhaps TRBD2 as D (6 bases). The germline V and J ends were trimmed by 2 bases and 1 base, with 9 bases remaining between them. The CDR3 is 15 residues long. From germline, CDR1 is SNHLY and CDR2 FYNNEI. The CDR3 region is CASSELAASYNEQFF. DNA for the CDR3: TGTGCCAGCAGTGAATTAGCGGCTTCCTACAATGAGCAGTTCTTC.

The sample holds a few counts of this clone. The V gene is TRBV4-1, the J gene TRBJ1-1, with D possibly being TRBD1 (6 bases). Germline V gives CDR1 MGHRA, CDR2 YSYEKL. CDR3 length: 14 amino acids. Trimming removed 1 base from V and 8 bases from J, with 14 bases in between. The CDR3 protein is CASSQGGGEEEAFF. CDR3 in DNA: TGCGCCAGCAGCCAAGGAGGGGGGGAAGAGGAAGCTTTCTTT.

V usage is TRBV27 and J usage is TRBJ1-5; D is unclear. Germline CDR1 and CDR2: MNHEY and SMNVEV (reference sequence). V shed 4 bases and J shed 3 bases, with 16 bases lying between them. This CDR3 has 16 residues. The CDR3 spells CASSSASGLNNQPQHF. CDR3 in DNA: TGTGCCAGCAGTTCCGCATCCGGACTGAACAATCAGCCCCAGCATTTT.

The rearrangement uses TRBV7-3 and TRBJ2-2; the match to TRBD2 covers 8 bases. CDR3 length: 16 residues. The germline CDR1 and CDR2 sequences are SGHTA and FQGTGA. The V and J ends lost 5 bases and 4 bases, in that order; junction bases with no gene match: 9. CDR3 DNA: TGTGCCAGCAGCCCCCCTGACGGGGGGGTCACCGGGGAGCTGTTTTTT. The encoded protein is CASSPPDGGVTGELFF.

CDR3 in amino acids: CSVDMTGTTEAFF. The CDR3 region has the DNA TGCAGCGTTGATATGACAGGGACCACTGAAGCTTTCTTT. V usage is TRBV29-1 and J usage is TRBJ1-1; 7 bases are a match to TRBD1. The V segment lost 3 bases and the J segment 4 bases; nucleotides outside the gene matches: 5. The germline gives CDR1 SQVTM, CDR2 ANQGSEA. This CDR3 has 13 residues. The full variable domain, rest sourced from reference TRBV29-1 and TRBJ1-1, is SAVISQKPSRDICQRGTSLTIQCQVDSQVTMMFWYRQQPGQSLTLIATANQGSEATYESGFVIDKFPISRPNLTFSTLTVSNMSPEDSSIYLCSVDMTGTTEAFFGQGTRLTVV.

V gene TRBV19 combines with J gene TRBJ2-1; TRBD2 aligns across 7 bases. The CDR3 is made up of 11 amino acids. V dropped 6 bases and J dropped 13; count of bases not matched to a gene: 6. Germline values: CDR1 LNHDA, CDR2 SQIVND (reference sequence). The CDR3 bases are TGTGCCAGTAGCAAGACTAGCCAACAGTTCTTC. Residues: CASSKTSQQFF.

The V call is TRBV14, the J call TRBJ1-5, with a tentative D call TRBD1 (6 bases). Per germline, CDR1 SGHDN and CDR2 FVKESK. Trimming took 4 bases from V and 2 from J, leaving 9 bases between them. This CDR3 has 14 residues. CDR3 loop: CASSPTGGNQPQHF. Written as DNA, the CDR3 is TGTGCCAGCAGCCCGACAGGAGGCAATCAGCCCCAGCATTTT.

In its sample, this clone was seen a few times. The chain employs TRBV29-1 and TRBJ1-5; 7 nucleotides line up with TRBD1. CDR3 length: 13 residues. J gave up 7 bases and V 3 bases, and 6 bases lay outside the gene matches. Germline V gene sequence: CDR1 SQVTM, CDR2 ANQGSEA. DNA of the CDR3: TGCAGCGTTGAGGGACAGTCTGGGCAGCCCCAGCATTTT. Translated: CSVEGQSGQPQHF.

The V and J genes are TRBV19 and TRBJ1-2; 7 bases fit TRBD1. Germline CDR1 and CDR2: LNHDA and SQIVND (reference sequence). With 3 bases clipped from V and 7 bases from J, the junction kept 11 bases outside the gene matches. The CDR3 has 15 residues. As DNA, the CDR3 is TGTGCCAGTAGTATTCCCGACAGGGTGCGCTCTGGCTACACCTTC. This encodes CASSIPDRVRSGYTF. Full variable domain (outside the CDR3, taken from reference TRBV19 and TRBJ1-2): DGGITQSPKYLFRKEGQNVTLSCEQNLNHDAMYWYRQDPGQGLRLIYYSQIVNDFQKGDIAEGYSVSREKKESFPLTVTSAQKNPTAFYLCASSIPDRVRSGYTFGSGTRLTVV.

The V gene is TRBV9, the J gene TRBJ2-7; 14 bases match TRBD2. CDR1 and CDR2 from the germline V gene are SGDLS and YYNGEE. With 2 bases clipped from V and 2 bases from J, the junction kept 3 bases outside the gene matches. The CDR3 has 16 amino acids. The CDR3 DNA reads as TGTGCCAGCAGCGTCGGACTAGCGGGAGGAGCCTACGAGCAGTACTTC. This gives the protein CASSVGLAGGAYEQYF.

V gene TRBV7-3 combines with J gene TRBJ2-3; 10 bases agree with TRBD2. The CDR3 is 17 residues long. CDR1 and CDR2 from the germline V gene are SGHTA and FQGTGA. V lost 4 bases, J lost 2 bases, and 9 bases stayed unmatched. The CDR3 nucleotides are TGTGCCAGCAGCTCCTCCACGACTAGCGGGCTCACAGATACGCAGTATTTT. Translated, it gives CASSSSTTSGLTDTQYF.